This T cell receptor beta chain emerged from a study of T cells in Graves' hyperthyroidism and ophthalmopathy. The CDR3 spans 18 residues. The germline V gene encodes CDR1 MNHEY and CDR2 SVGEGT. The V end was cut by 6 bases, the J end by 4 bases, with 28 bases between. This clonotype has more than one count but fewer than ten. Amplified TCR beta CDR3 regions derived from RNA transcripts. The HTBI primer set was used in a first-round RT-PCR of the TCR CDR3. Each CDR3 protein gets one entry after TCRdb re-called the multiplex PCR reads with MiXCR. The sample records approximately 610,000 distinct CDR3 sequences, over 15% being singletons.

The sequenced sample was blood. The sequence came from a woman aged 18-29 years with Graves' hyperthyroidism. The V call is TRBV6-2 or TRBV6-3, the J call TRBJ2-7, with D possibly TRBD2 on 6 matching bases. The CDR3 is CASRHGAGGTQIGYEQYF. In DNA form, the CDR3 reads TGTGCCAGCAGGCATGGCGCTGGGGGGACCCAAATAGGTTACGAGCAGTACTTC.